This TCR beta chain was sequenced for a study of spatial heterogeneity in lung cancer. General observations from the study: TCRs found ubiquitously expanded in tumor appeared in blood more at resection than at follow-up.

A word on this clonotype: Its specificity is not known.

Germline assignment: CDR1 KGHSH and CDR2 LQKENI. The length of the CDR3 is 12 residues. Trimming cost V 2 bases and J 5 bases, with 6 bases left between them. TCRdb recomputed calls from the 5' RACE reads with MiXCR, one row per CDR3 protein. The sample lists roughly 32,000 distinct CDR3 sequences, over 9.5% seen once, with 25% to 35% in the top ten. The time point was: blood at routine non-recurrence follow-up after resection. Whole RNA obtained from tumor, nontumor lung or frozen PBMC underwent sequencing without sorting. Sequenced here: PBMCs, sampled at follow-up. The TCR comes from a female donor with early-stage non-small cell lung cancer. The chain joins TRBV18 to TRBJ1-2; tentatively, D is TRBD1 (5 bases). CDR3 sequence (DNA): TGTGCCAGCTCACCAAGGGGATATGGCTACACCTTC. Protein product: CASSPRGYGYTF. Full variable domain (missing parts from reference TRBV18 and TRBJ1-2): NAGVMQNPRHLVRRRGQEARLRCSPMKGHSHVYWYRQLPEEGLKFMVYLQKENIIDESGMPKERFSAEFPKEGPSILRIQQVVRGDSAAYFCASSPRGYGYTFGSGTRLTVV.